The 20 T cell receptor beta chains reported below all come from one sample, sequenced in a study of blood T cell repertoires in COVID-19. The table came from immunoSEQ multiplex PCR; TCRdb's copy has only in-frame clones and leaves some out. The sample contains some 45,000 clones, around 79% of which appear only once. Sequenced sample: peripheral blood. The receptors originated from a woman aged 55-69 years with acute or convalescent COVID-19.

The genes are TRBV19 and TRBJ2-1; perhaps TRBD1 as D (5 bases). The CDR3 is made up of 14 amino acids. CDR1 is LNHDA and CDR2 is SQIVND in the germline V gene (reference sequence). Trimming shortened V by 2 bases and J by 8 bases, and 13 bases separated the two germline ends. Here the CDR3 DNA reads TGTGCCAGTAGTATAATGGCAGGGCCCTATGAGCAGTTCTTC. It is translated as CASSIMAGPYEQFF. Full variable domain (remainder filled in from reference TRBV19 and TRBJ2-1): DGGITQSPKYLFRKEGQNVTLSCEQNLNHDAMYWYRQDPGQGLRLIYYSQIVNDFQKGDIAEGYSVSREKKESFPLTVTSAQKNPTAFYLCASSIMAGPYEQFFGPGTRLTVL.

Only a few counts were recorded for this clone. The chain joins TRBV6-2 or TRBV6-3 to TRBJ1-6; D perhaps matches TRBD1 (6 bases). The CDR3 runs 14 residues. The germline gives CDR1 MNHEY, CDR2 SVGEGT. The V gene lost 4 bases and the J gene lost 7 bases, with 11 bases spanning the gap. The CDR3 bases are TGTGCCAGCAGTTGGGACACGTTAAATTCACCCCTCCACTTT. Protein product: CASSWDTLNSPLHF.

The rearrangement joins TRBV5-6 to TRBJ2-2; 7 nucleotides match TRBD1. The CDR3 sequence is 16 residues long. V gave up 0 bases and J gave up 0 bases; unmatched junction bases: 2. CDR1 and CDR2 from the germline V gene are SGHDT and YYEEEE. The CDR3 protein is CASSLGDRANTGELFF. CDR3 DNA: TGTGCCAGCAGCTTGGGTGACAGGGCGAACACCGGGGAGCTGTTTTTT.

The rearrangement links TRBV4-1 to TRBJ1-4; the D is unclear. Deletions cut 3 bases from V and 7 bases from J, with 12 bases between. Germline CDR1 is MGHRA and CDR2 is YSYEKL. The CDR3 sequence is 14 residues long. The CDR3 nucleotides read TGCGCCAGCAGCCATCCCGGAGGGAGTGAAAAACTGTTTTTT. It encodes CASSHPGGSEKLFF.

V gene TRBV5-1 combines with J gene TRBJ1-1; no reliable D call. The germline CDR1 and CDR2 sequences are SGHRS and YFSETQ. The CDR3 runs 14 residues. With 2 bases removed from V and 0 bases from J, the gap between germline ends came to 8 bases. CDR3 in amino acids: CASSFATLNTEAFF. The CDR3 DNA sequence: TGCGCCAGCAGCTTCGCGACACTGAACACTGAAGCTTTCTTT.

The rearrangement joins TRBV19 to TRBJ2-7; 7 nucleotides agree with TRBD1. The CDR3 covers 15 residues. Germline-derived CDR1 and CDR2 are LNHDA and SQIVND (reference sequence). CDR3 in DNA: TGTGCTTCAGACCCAGGCCAGGGACAGTCCTACGAGCAGTACTTC. This sequence encodes CASDPGQGQSYEQYF.

This chain links TRBV5-1 with TRBJ2-1, with TRBD2 matching over 13 bases. The CDR3 length is 15 residues. The germline V gene encodes CDR1 SGHRS and CDR2 YFSETQ. Trimming at V came to 6 bases and at J to 8 bases, leaving 8 bases not matched to a gene. The CDR3 region is CASNGVLAGGHEQFF. CDR3 DNA sequence: TGCGCCAGCAACGGAGTACTAGCGGGGGGGCATGAGCAGTTCTTC.

The chain joins TRBV6-5 to TRBJ2-7; 8 bases line up with TRBD2. The CDR3 sequence is 13 residues long. CDR1 is MNHEY and CDR2 is SVGAGI in the germline V gene. With 9 bases clipped from V and 1 base from J, the junction kept 5 bases outside the gene matches. CDR3 loop: CASGTRVSYEQYF. The CDR3 DNA reads TGTGCCAGTGGGACTAGGGTGTCCTACGAGCAGTACTTC.

The chain employs TRBV5-4 and TRBJ2-3; 9 bases line up with TRBD2. The CDR3 covers 16 residues. Per germline, CDR1 SGHNT and CDR2 YYREEE (reference sequence). V lost 0 bases, J lost 6 bases, and 8 bases stayed unmatched. CDR3 bases: TGTGCCAGCAGCTTGGGGGCTAGCGGGAATGTGGATACGCAGTATTTT. It is translated as CASSLGASGNVDTQYF.

J is TRBJ1-1 and V is TRBV7-3; D is possibly TRBD1 (5 bases). This CDR3 has 13 amino acids. Trimming left V 5 bases short and J 5 bases short, with 12 bases between. Germline loops: CDR1 SGHTA, CDR2 FQGTGA. For the CDR3, the DNA is TGTGCCAGCAGCCAGGTGGGGGGTACTGAAGCTTTCTTT. This translates into CASSQVGGTEAFF.

This chain uses TRBV7-9 with TRBJ1-1; D may be TRBD1 (6 bases). Trimming left V 1 base short and J 4 bases short, with 13 bases between. CDR1 is SEHNR, CDR2 FQNEAQ, per germline (reference sequence). The length of the CDR3 is 15 residues. Here the CDR3 reads CASSLGGLSGTEAFF. The CDR3 region has the DNA TGTGCCAGCAGCTTAGGGGGGCTTTCCGGCACTGAAGCTTTCTTT.

DNA for the CDR3: TGTGCCAGCAGTGAATTAGGACACCGCTCCTATAATTCACCCCTCCACTTT. Its translation is CASSELGHRSYNSPLHF. The V and J genes are TRBV2 and TRBJ1-6; tentative D call: TRBD1 (5 bases). V lost 2 bases and J 0 bases, leaving 11 bases between the germline ends. CDR1 and CDR2 (germline): SNHLY, FYNNEI. This CDR3 spans 17 amino acids.

The J gene is TRBJ2-1, the V gene TRBV14; 8 bases are a match to TRBD1. Germline assignment: CDR1 SGHDN and CDR2 FVKESK. The CDR3 runs to 14 residues. J lost 14 bases, V lost 4 bases, and 13 bases had no gene match. The chain's CDR3 is CASSPDTGGEIEFF. As DNA, the CDR3 is TGTGCCAGCAGCCCAGATACAGGGGGAGAGATTGAGTTCTTC.

V usage is TRBV27 and J usage is TRBJ2-1; TRBD1 agrees at 10 bases. This CDR3 comprises 16 residues. With V trimmed by 6 bases and J by 6 bases, 11 bases remained unmatched. Germline CDR1 reads MNHEY; CDR2 reads SMNVEV (reference sequence). The chain's CDR3 is CASSKSTGGIINEQFF. CDR3 DNA: TGTGCCAGCAGCAAATCGACAGGGGGCATAATCAATGAGCAGTTCTTC.

This clone was picked up a small number of times. CDR3 in amino acids: CASSFAGGGYEQYF. CDR3 DNA sequence: TGTGCCAGCAGCTTCGCTGGCGGGGGTTACGAGCAGTACTTC. The V call is TRBV7-9, the J call TRBJ2-7, with 7 nucleotides matching TRBD2. The germline V gene has CDR1 SEHNR and CDR2 FQNEAQ (reference sequence). This CDR3 is 14 amino acids long. The V and J ends lost 3 bases and 4 bases, in that order; junction bases with no gene match: 6. The full variable domain, its missing parts supplied by reference TRBV7-9 and TRBJ2-7, is DTGVSQNPRHKITKRGQNVTFRCDPISEHNRLYWYRQTLGQGPEFLTYFQNEAQLEKSRLLSDRFSAERPKGSFSTLEIQRTEQGDSAMYLCASSFAGGGYEQYFGPGTRLTVT.

The chain carries TRBV7-2 and TRBJ2-7; 10 bases are shared with TRBD1. Per the germline V gene, CDR1 is SGHTA and CDR2 is FQGNSA. This CDR3 contains 14 residues. J gave up 3 bases and V 4 bases, and 3 bases lay outside the gene matches. This CDR3 reads CASSSDRGIYEQYF. DNA of the CDR3: TGTGCCAGCAGCTCGGACAGGGGGATCTACGAGCAGTACTTC.

The rearrangement joins TRBV19 to TRBJ1-2; perhaps TRBD1 as D (6 bases). Germline V lookup: CDR1 LNHDA, CDR2 SQIVND (reference sequence). There are 15 residues in the CDR3. Trimming shortened V by 1 base and J by 2 bases, and 11 bases separated the two germline ends. This chain's CDR3 is CASSIGHRENYGYTF. Written as DNA, the CDR3 is TGTGCCAGTAGTATAGGGCACAGGGAGAACTATGGCTACACCTTC.

The chain has TRBV30 and TRBJ1-5; no reliable D call. The length of the CDR3 is 14 residues. Per the germline V gene, CDR1 is GTSNPN and CDR2 is SVGIG (reference sequence). Trimming shortened V by 0 bases and J by 5 bases, and 11 bases separated the two germline ends. The chain's CDR3 is CAWSVESVYQPQHF. CDR3 DNA: TGTGCCTGGAGTGTTGAGAGTGTCTATCAGCCCCAGCATTTT.

A single count supports this clone. The gene calls are TRBV5-1 and TRBJ1-1, with D perhaps TRBD1 (6 bases). The CDR3 covers 16 residues. CDR1 and CDR2 (germline): SGHRS, YFSETQ. V lost 4 bases to trimming and J lost 0 bases, with 16 bases between them. For the CDR3, the DNA is TGCGCCAGCAGCACCCTCGGGGGGCGGATGAACACTGAAGCTTTCTTT. Translating it yields CASSTLGGRMNTEAFF.

The chain uses TRBV19 and TRBJ1-1, with TRBD1 identical over 7 bases. V was clipped by 5 bases and J by 2 bases; unmatched bases: 8. Germline V gene sequence: CDR1 LNHDA, CDR2 SQIVND (reference sequence). This CDR3 contains 15 residues. This chain's CDR3 is CASSDPGQLNTEAFF. The CDR3 nucleotides read TGTGCCAGTAGTGATCCGGGACAGCTAAACACTGAAGCTTTCTTT.